These T cell receptor beta chains were read from a single sample in a study of T cells after yellow fever vaccination. TCRdb ran MiXCR on the 5' RACE reads and lists one entry per CDR3 protein. Here the sample spans roughly 320,000 distinct CDR3 sequences, around 10% being singletons. The sample consisted of CD4+ T cells sorted from PBMCs, taken 45 days after the yellow fever booster vaccination. These receptors all stem from a man younger than 30 who received the YFV17D yellow fever vaccine. CDR3s include the opening cysteine and the closing phenylalanine or tryptophan. D genes are given only for firm matches. Clone size, where shown, is once, few, many, or a class for clones that have expanded.

V	length	D	J	size	CDR3	DNA
TRBV6-5	15	NA	TRBJ1-1	many	CASSYSGAMNTEAFF	TGTGCCAGCAGTTACTCCGGGGCGATGAACACTGAAGCTTTCTTT
TRBV19	14	NA	TRBJ1-1	NA	CASKVYRVNTEAFF	TGTGCCAGTAAGGTATACAGGGTGAACACTGAAGCTTTCTTT
TRBV21-1	15	NA	TRBJ2-5	many	CASSKVASRPETQYF	TGTGCCAGCAGCAAAGTCGCTAGCAGGCCAGAGACCCAGTACTTC
TRBV2	14	NA	TRBJ2-1	few	CASTRGRSYNEQFF	TGTGCCAGCACGAGGGGCCGATCCTACAATGAGCAGTTCTTC
TRBV11-2	12	NA	TRBJ1-1	many	CASSPGGQRAFF	TGTGCCAGCAGCCCCGGGGGCCAACGAGCTTTCTTT
TRBV7-9	16	NA	TRBJ1-2	NA	CASSPRQRSTYNGYTF	TGTGCCAGCAGCCCACGACAACGGTCCACTTACAATGGCTACACCTTC
TRBV6-6	12	NA	TRBJ2-4	NA	CASSYGKNIQYF	TGTGCCAGCAGTTACGGGAAAAACATTCAGTACTTC
TRBV4-3	15	NA	TRBJ2-5	few	CASSHGQYGGETQYF	TGCGCCAGCAGCCACGGACAGTATGGGGGCGAGACCCAGTACTTC
TRBV28	15	NA	TRBJ2-7	NA	CASSPGGLGTYEQYF	TGTGCCAGCAGTCCTGGAGGTTTGGGTACCTACGAGCAGTACTTC
TRBV5-4	14	NA	TRBJ2-3	many	CASPSRGAEDTQYF	TGTGCCAGCCCTTCCCGGGGGGCTGAAGATACGCAGTATTTT
TRBV7-9	14	NA	TRBJ2-3	many	CASSLMESTDTQYF	TGTGCCAGCAGCTTAATGGAGAGCACAGATACGCAGTATTTT
TRBV5-1	15	TRBD2	TRBJ2-4	many	CASSTTGEGLNIQYF	TGCGCCAGCAGCACTACGGGGGAGGGGCTGAACATTCAGTACTTC
TRBV5-1	13	NA	TRBJ1-2	NA	CASSLDDNYGYTF	TGCGCCAGCAGCTTGGATGACAACTATGGCTACACCTTC
TRBV4-3	15	TRBD2	TRBJ2-4	few	CASSLETSTKNIQYF	TGCGCCAGCAGCCTAGAGACTAGCACCAAAAACATTCAGTACTTC
TRBV4-1	16	NA	TRBJ1-1	NA	CASSQDWRRLNTEAFF	TGCGCCAGCAGCCAAGATTGGAGACGGTTGAACACTGAAGCTTTCTTT
TRBV5-1	15	NA	TRBJ2-5	NA	CASSALEGSQETQYF	TGCGCCAGCAGCGCCTTGGAGGGGTCGCAAGAGACCCAGTACTTC